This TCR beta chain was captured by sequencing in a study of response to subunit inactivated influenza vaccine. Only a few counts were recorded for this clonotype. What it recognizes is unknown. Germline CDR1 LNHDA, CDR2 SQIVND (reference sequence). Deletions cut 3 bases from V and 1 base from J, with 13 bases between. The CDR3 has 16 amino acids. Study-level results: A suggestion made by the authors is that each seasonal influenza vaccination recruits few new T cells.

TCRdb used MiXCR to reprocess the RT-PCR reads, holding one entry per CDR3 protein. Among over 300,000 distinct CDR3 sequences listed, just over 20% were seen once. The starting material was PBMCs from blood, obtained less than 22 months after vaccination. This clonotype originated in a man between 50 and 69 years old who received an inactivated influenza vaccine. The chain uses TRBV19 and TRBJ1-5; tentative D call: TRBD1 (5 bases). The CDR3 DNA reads TGTGCCAGTAGTATCCGGACCGGGGGAAGCAATCAGCCCCAGCATTTT. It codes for CASSIRTGGSNQPQHF.